What follows are 10 T cell receptor beta chains derived from one specimen sequenced in a study of T cell responses to AZD1222 COVID-19 vaccine (dated by TCRdb to the early 2020s). The time point label for this specimen denotes: baseline before first vaccination. Preparation of the library involved the immunoSEQ multiplex PCR assay. TCRdb mirrors the immuneACCESS table, restricted to in-frame sequences. Some clones are absent from its copies; in checked studies, under half trace to an unresolved V gene, and the reason for the others is unknown. Present in this sample are about 160,000 clones, around 93% of which were seen just once. In total, the top ten clones hold around 4% of the sample. This specimen consisted of peripheral blood, obtained on day 0 of AZD1222 vaccination. The source of these receptors is an adult in good health.

A single count supports this clone. The rearrangement links TRBV28 to TRBJ2-7; D possibly corresponds to TRBD2 (6 bases). This CDR3 comprises 14 residues. The V end was cut by 6 bases, the J end by 0 bases, with 12 bases between. Germline values: CDR1 MDHEN, CDR2 SYDVKM. The CDR3 spells CASRGTGSSYEQYF. The CDR3 DNA reads as TGTGCCAGCAGGGGGACTGGGAGCTCCTACGAGCAGTACTTC.

The chain couples TRBV6-5 to TRBJ2-7; 9 bases agree with TRBD2. The trim removed 4 bases at V and 5 bases at J, leaving 9 bases unmatched. The germline V gene has CDR1 MNHEY and CDR2 SVGAGI. CDR3 size: 15 residues. The DNA for the CDR3 is TGTGCCAGCAGTTCTAGGGGACTAGCCGAGGACGAGCAGTACTTC. Translating it yields CASSSRGLAEDEQYF.

This clone is a singleton in its sample. The chain employs TRBV3-1 (or the pseudogene TRBV3-2) and TRBJ1-4; D is ambiguous. V lost 0 bases, J lost 8 bases, and 7 bases lay in between. Germline loops: CDR1 LGHDT, CDR2 YNNKEL (reference sequence). The CDR3 sequence is 13 residues long. CDR3 DNA sequence: TGTGCCAGCAGCCAAGATTTTAGGGAAAAACTGTTTTTT. Encoded protein: CASSQDFREKLFF.

CDR3 residues: CATSRGPSVSTSNQPQHF. The CDR3 DNA reads TGTGCCACCAGCAGAGGACCGAGCGTGTCAACTTCCAATCAGCCCCAGCATTTT. V gene TRBV15 combines with J gene TRBJ1-5, with unresolved D. V lost 1 base and J lost 3, with 19 bases in between. Germline CDR1 and CDR2: LNHNV and YYDKDF (reference sequence). The CDR3 runs 18 residues.

The chain employs TRBV28 and TRBJ2-1; TRBD2 agrees at 13 bases. Germline-derived CDR1 and CDR2 are MDHEN and SYDVKM. Trimming took 5 bases from V and 14 from J; bases not matched to a gene: 6. This CDR3 is built from 13 residues. The CDR3 nucleotides are TGTGCCAGCAGTCTGACTAGCGGGAGGAGGAAGTTCTTC. Protein: CASSLTSGRRKFF.

The sample holds one count of this clone. This rearrangement joins TRBV7-6 to TRBJ2-1, with 12 nucleotides matching TRBD2. Trimming at V came to 8 bases and at J to 1 base, leaving 12 bases not matched to a gene. CDR1 is SGHVS and CDR2 is FNYEAQ in the germline V gene. This CDR3 is 18 amino acids long. The CDR3 region is CASSTTILAGGSYNEQFF. Here the CDR3 DNA reads TGTGCCAGCTCGACAACCATACTAGCGGGAGGTTCCTACAATGAGCAGTTCTTC.

The rearrangement uses TRBV6-2 or TRBV6-3 and TRBJ2-1; 13 bases align to TRBD2. This CDR3 is 15 amino acids long. V dropped 3 bases and J dropped 5; count of bases not matched to a gene: 1. Germline CDR1 MNHEY, CDR2 SVGEGT. The CDR3 spells CASSYGLAGDNEQFF. For the CDR3, the DNA is TGTGCCAGCAGTTATGGACTAGCGGGAGACAATGAGCAGTTCTTC.

V and J are TRBV30 and TRBJ1-5, with D perhaps TRBD1 (6 bases). Germline V CDR1 and CDR2: GTSNPN, SVGIG (reference sequence). The CDR3 consists of 14 residues. V dropped 0 bases and J dropped 2 bases, with 8 bases sitting between them. CDR3 nucleotides: TGTGCCTGGAGTGTAGCAGGGGGCAATCAGCCCCAGCATTTT. Its translation: CAWSVAGGNQPQHF.

The gene calls are TRBV6-2 or TRBV6-3 and TRBJ1-1, with TRBD1 matching over 8 bases. The trim removed 2 bases at V and 1 base at J, leaving 12 bases unmatched. Germline CDR1 MNHEY, CDR2 SVGEGT. There are 18 residues in the CDR3. The CDR3 region is CASSYGVSTGGSNTEAFF. The CDR3 DNA follows: TGTGCCAGCAGTTACGGCGTATCCACAGGGGGGTCGAACACTGAAGCTTTCTTT.

The chain couples TRBV7-6 to TRBJ1-1, with unresolved D. This CDR3 is built from 13 residues. Germline CDR1 is SGHVS and CDR2 is FNYEAQ. V was trimmed by 4 bases and J by 6 bases, leaving 12 bases between them. The CDR3 loop is CASSSRSGAEAFF. Here the CDR3 DNA reads TGTGCCAGCAGCTCTCGTTCGGGCGCTGAAGCTTTCTTT.